This TCR beta chain was retrieved from a study of T cells expressing NK-cell markers. At the level of the study: Eight donors were sequenced, seven testing HCMV-seropositive and one testing seronegative.

Reprocessing the 5' RACE reads, TCRdb reports a single entry for every CDR3 protein and omits DNA. This table holds about 190,000 distinct CDR3 sequences. Per germline, CDR1 LGHNA and CDR2 YNFKEQ. The CDR3 loop spans 19 amino acids. The source material was blood T cells: a sorted CD56 or NKG2C T cell subset, CD4+ or CD8+ T cells, or bulk PBMC T cells (not recorded which). The TCR comes from a man aged 18-75 years in good health. The rearrangement links TRBV4-2 to TRBJ2-1; checking the TCRdb D call of TRBD1 is not possible without DNA. CDR3 sequence reads: CASSLLGAGALRSYNEQFF.